Given below is one TCR beta chain in context. Under the authors' procedure: Nucleated cell counts were estimated from reference gene primer amplification. Repertoires were generated with immunoSEQ multiplex PCR, while TCRdb's copy carries only in-frame clones and drops some. V, J and clone size were drawn from that table, and D and trimming were deduced from the DNA. This repertoire shows 100,000 to 150,000 clones, roughly 84% found once; its top ten account for roughly 15%. This entry is derived from a study of blood T cell repertoires in COVID-19. Study summary: Collection of acute and convalescent COVID-19 samples took place in the United States, Italy and Spain. PBMCs, B-cell-depleted T cells, or T cells provided the cDNA or gDNA that made up the material.

This CDR3 contains 11 residues. Trimming stripped 5 bases from V and 12 bases from J, with 13 bases between. Germline-derived CDR1 and CDR2 are MNHEY and SVGEGT. The chain is built from TRBV6-2 or TRBV6-3 and TRBJ1-1, with TRBD1 as a possible D gene (6 bases). The receptor comes from a woman aged 80 or over with acute or convalescent COVID-19. Material for sequencing was peripheral blood. The CDR3, as DNA: TGTGCCAGCAGTCTAGGGGGGGCAACTTTCTTT. This codes for CASSLGGATFF.